A selection of T cell receptor beta chains follows, all from one sample in a study of CD8 T cells in Susac syndrome. TCRdb redid the calling of the immunoSEQ multiplex PCR reads with MiXCR, one entry per CDR3 protein. The sample records more than 150,000 distinct CDR3 sequences, 95% being singletons. What was sequenced was CD8+ T cells from PBMCs. The receptors were sampled from a human donor with Susac syndrome. CDR3s include the opening cysteine and the closing phenylalanine or tryptophan. Each record gives: clone size, J gene, V gene, CDR3 protein. Some rows mark clone size as missing; the rest say once, few, many or name a class of expanded clone.

clone size: .; J gene: TRBJ2-2; V gene: TRBV7-9; CDR3 protein: CASSLDLYTGELFF
clone size: once; J gene: TRBJ1-6; V gene: TRBV6-5; CDR3 protein: CASSSQTTGGAGTLHF
clone size: .; J gene: TRBJ2-7; V gene: TRBV20-1; CDR3 protein: CSQTRESYEQYF
clone size: .; J gene: TRBJ2-1; V gene: TRBV20-1; CDR3 protein: CSARVTGRNEQFF
clone size: .; J gene: TRBJ2-1; V gene: TRBV5-1; CDR3 protein: CASSLEWLAPDNEQFF
clone size: .; J gene: TRBJ2-1; V gene: TRBV5-1; CDR3 protein: CASSLQGVDEQFF
clone size: .; J gene: TRBJ2-5; V gene: TRBV12-3/TRBV12-4; CDR3 protein: CASSPTTSRETQYF
clone size: once; J gene: TRBJ2-5; V gene: TRBV20-1; CDR3 protein: CSARDSQGAAETQYF
clone size: .; J gene: TRBJ2-1; V gene: TRBV2; CDR3 protein: CASNPQGEGNEQFF
clone size: .; J gene: TRBJ1-2; V gene: TRBV27; CDR3 protein: CASSRDRDYGYTF
clone size: .; J gene: TRBJ2-7; V gene: TRBV5-4; CDR3 protein: CASRDLASGTYEQYF
clone size: .; J gene: TRBJ2-5; V gene: TRBV6-5; CDR3 protein: CASSYEGRYIETQYF
clone size: .; J gene: TRBJ1-4; V gene: TRBV7-8; CDR3 protein: CASRDNSGPTAREKLFF
clone size: .; J gene: TRBJ1-1; V gene: TRBV9; CDR3 protein: CASSPRTGWDTEAFF
clone size: .; J gene: TRBJ2-2; V gene: TRBV9; CDR3 protein: CASSVFTGELFF
clone size: .; J gene: TRBJ1-1; V gene: TRBV2; CDR3 protein: CASSDGVNGQTFF
clone size: .; J gene: TRBJ2-3; V gene: TRBV3-1; CDR3 protein: CASSSGLWTDTQYF
clone size: .; J gene: TRBJ1-3; V gene: TRBV5-6; CDR3 protein: CASSLDLAGNTIYF
clone size: .; J gene: TRBJ2-7; V gene: TRBV7-9; CDR3 protein: CASTTRGIYEQYF
clone size: .; J gene: TRBJ1-1; V gene: TRBV11-2; CDR3 protein: CASTGAGTENTEAFF
clone size: .; J gene: TRBJ1-2; V gene: TRBV5-1; CDR3 protein: CASSLARGLGNYGYTF
clone size: .; J gene: TRBJ2-1; V gene: TRBV7-3; CDR3 protein: CASSVLLDHEQFF
clone size: once; J gene: TRBJ1-2; V gene: TRBV12-3/TRBV12-4; CDR3 protein: CASSPQTWNYGYTF
clone size: .; J gene: TRBJ1-4; V gene: TRBV6-1; CDR3 protein: CASSERRRQATNEKLFF
clone size: .; J gene: TRBJ1-2; V gene: TRBV27; CDR3 protein: CASSLLTGKGGYTF
clone size: .; J gene: TRBJ2-3; V gene: TRBV13; CDR3 protein: CASSYITGRTTDTQYF
clone size: .; J gene: TRBJ1-5; V gene: TRBV28; CDR3 protein: CASLLEGLNQPQHF
clone size: .; J gene: TRBJ1-1; V gene: TRBV29-1; CDR3 protein: CSVSGGHRDDLYSEAFF
clone size: .; J gene: TRBJ1-3; V gene: TRBV2; CDR3 protein: CASTWDTGDTIYF
clone size: .; J gene: TRBJ2-1; V gene: TRBV20-1; CDR3 protein: CSASVTKMQQFF
clone size: .; J gene: TRBJ2-7; V gene: TRBV27; CDR3 protein: CASSLIGANEQYF
clone size: .; J gene: TRBJ2-1; V gene: TRBV5-1; CDR3 protein: CASSLDGGRPQFF
clone size: .; J gene: TRBJ1-4; V gene: TRBV30; CDR3 protein: CAWSVLRGFNEKLFF
clone size: .; J gene: TRBJ2-7; V gene: TRBV30; CDR3 protein: CAWTGGDYEQYF
clone size: once; J gene: TRBJ2-7; V gene: TRBV5-4; CDR3 protein: CASSFRDRAYEQYF
clone size: .; J gene: TRBJ1-2; V gene: TRBV12-3/TRBV12-4; CDR3 protein: CASSKGDREIFGYTF
clone size: .; J gene: TRBJ2-1; V gene: TRBV7-9; CDR3 protein: CASSLEVGGTGFDEQFF
clone size: .; J gene: TRBJ2-5; V gene: TRBV9; CDR3 protein: CASSVGGLADRGATQYF
clone size: .; J gene: TRBJ2-7; V gene: TRBV20-1; CDR3 protein: CSARGTGNTYEQYF
clone size: .; J gene: TRBJ2-7; V gene: TRBV20-1; CDR3 protein: CSAPNRFYEQYF
clone size: .; J gene: TRBJ2-4; V gene: TRBV4-1; CDR3 protein: CASSQDQIAGDWGIQYF
clone size: .; J gene: TRBJ1-3; V gene: TRBV9; CDR3 protein: CASADQPKEANTIYF
clone size: .; J gene: TRBJ1-2; V gene: TRBV6-1; CDR3 protein: CAILDPGQSNYGYTF
clone size: .; J gene: TRBJ2-7; V gene: TRBV20-1; CDR3 protein: CSARGGEEGYEQYF
clone size: .; J gene: TRBJ1-1; V gene: TRBV12-5; CDR3 protein: CASGPDGTEAFF
clone size: .; J gene: TRBJ2-3; V gene: TRBV3-1; CDR3 protein: CASSQDGRGGRADTQYF
clone size: .; J gene: TRBJ1-2; V gene: TRBV5-1; CDR3 protein: CASSEDGLSNYGYTF
clone size: .; J gene: TRBJ1-1; V gene: TRBV4-1; CDR3 protein: CASSPTGRDEAFF